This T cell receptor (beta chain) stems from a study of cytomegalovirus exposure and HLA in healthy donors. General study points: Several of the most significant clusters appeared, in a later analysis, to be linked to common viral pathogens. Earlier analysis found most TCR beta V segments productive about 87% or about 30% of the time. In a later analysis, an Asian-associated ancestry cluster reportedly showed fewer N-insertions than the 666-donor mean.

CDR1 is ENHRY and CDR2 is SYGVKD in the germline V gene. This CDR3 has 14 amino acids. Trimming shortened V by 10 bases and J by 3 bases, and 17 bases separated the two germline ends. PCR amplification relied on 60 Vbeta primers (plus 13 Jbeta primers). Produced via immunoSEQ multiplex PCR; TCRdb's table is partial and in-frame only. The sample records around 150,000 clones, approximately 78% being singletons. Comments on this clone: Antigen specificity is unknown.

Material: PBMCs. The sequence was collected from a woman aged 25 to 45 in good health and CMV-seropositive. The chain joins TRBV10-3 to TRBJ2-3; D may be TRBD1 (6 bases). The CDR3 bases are TGTGCCACCCAGACAGGTCGTAGAACAGATACGCAGTATTTT. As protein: CATQTGRRTDTQYF.